This T cell receptor beta chain is drawn from a study of T cell repertoires in ileal Crohn's disease. At the level of the study: Every patient was operated on for stricturing (61%) or penetrating (about 39%) complications.

Study-wide results and limits: Compared with non-smokers, active smokers at surgery showed more clonal expansions. Compared with CD4 T cells, sorted CD8 cells carried more expanded clones. All patients with clonality above 26.8% had endoscopic recurrence.

This clone appeared a few times. Its antigen is as yet unknown. Libraries were prepared by immunoSEQ multiplex PCR; TCRdb keeps only in-frame clonotypes and omits some of them. The repertoire includes about 16,000 clones, roughly 70% of them detected once, and approximately 5% sits in the top ten. CDR1 and CDR2 (germline): MDHEN, SYDVKM. V lost 1 base to trimming and J lost 10 bases, with 7 bases between them. The CDR3 is 11 amino acids. The sequencing sample was made of ileal tissue. The TCR comes from an adult with Crohn's disease. The chain has TRBV28 and TRBJ1-2; D is undetermined. For the CDR3, the DNA is TGTGCCAGCAGTTTATCGGAGATCTACACCTTC. Protein product: CASSLSEIYTF.